These 17 T cell receptor beta chains were all obtained from the same sample, sequenced in a study of vaccination effects on CD4 cells after COVID-19 (dated by TCRdb to between 2022 and 2023). The protocol used for the library was the immunoSEQ multiplex PCR assay. TCRdb retrieved this table from immuneACCESS and kept in-frame rearrangements only. Not all clones are present; in checked studies, unresolved V genes account for under half, and no reason is known for the remainder. In this sample the table shows about 73,000 clones, 65% to 80% of which occur a single time. The ten largest clonotypes hold around 3.2% of the sample. No antigens are known for them. To identify antigen-specific CD4+ T cell clonotypes by their expansion, the ViraFEST assay first stimulated PBMC with viral peptide pools and then applied TCR sequencing. After around ten days of culture, CD4+ T cells were isolated with the EasySep CD4+ T cell isolation kit. Healthy vaccine recipients had no prior SARS-CoV-2 infection, confirmed by negative nucleocapsid antibodies before and after vaccination.

Specimen: CD4+ T cells from PBMCs cultured with HCoV-NL63 spike peptides, collected before COVID-19 vaccination. The cell subset or site label, as the study defines it: HCoV-NL63 spike overlapping peptide pool stimulation. These receptors all stem from a human donor who received a COVID-19 vaccine.

The V call is TRBV20-1, the J call TRBJ1-2, with no clear D. Germline CDR1 and CDR2: DFQATT and SNEGSKA (reference sequence). The CDR3 length is 12 residues. Trimming took 3 bases from V and 7 from J, leaving 12 bases between them. The CDR3 nucleotides are TGCAGTGCTAGTCAGGAATGGGGTGGCTACACCTTC. As protein: CSASQEWGGYTF.

This clone turned up a few times. This chain links TRBV7-6 with TRBJ1-2, with D possibly TRBD1 on 5 matching bases. The CDR3 is 13 amino acids. The germline V gene has CDR1 SGHVS and CDR2 FNYEAQ. Trimming took 5 bases from V and 8 from J, leaving 15 bases between them. The CDR3 region has the DNA TGTGCCAGCAGCCTAAACCAGGGATCGGGCTACACCTTC. Residues: CASSLNQGSGYTF.

This clone was found a few times. This rearrangement joins TRBV30 to TRBJ1-1, with D uncertain. In germline, CDR1 is GTSNPN, CDR2 SVGIG (reference sequence). Trimming pared 0 bases from V and 4 bases from J, leaving 3 bases between. CDR3 size: 11 residues. The CDR3 sequence: CAWSVVTEAFF. The CDR3 DNA is TGTGCCTGGAGTGTAGTCACTGAAGCTTTCTTT.

The chain has TRBV14 and TRBJ2-7, with D possibly matching TRBD1 (5 bases). The CDR3 is 14 amino acids. Trimming removed 3 bases from V and 5 bases from J, with 14 bases in between. Germline CDR1 and CDR2: SGHDN and FVKESK. As DNA, the CDR3 is TGTGCCAGCAGCCACACAGGCGCGCGCGACGAGCAGTACGTC. Protein sequence: CASSHTGARDEQYV.

V gene TRBV15 combines with J gene TRBJ1-2; TRBD1 aligns across 10 bases. The V and J ends lost 1 base and 8 bases, in that order; junction bases with no gene match: 7. Germline CDR1 reads LNHNV; CDR2 reads YYDKDF (reference sequence). There are 15 residues in the CDR3. The chain's CDR3 is CATSRVIGTGEGYTF. Written as DNA, the CDR3 is TGTGCCACCAGCAGAGTAATCGGGACAGGGGAAGGCTACACCTTC.

This clone was detected once. The V call is TRBV7-8, the J call TRBJ2-5, with a possible D match to TRBD2 (6 bases). CDR1 is SGHVS, CDR2 FQNEAQ, per germline. Deletions cut 2 bases from V and 5 bases from J, with 9 bases between. The CDR3 length is 13 residues. The CDR3 protein is CASSLPGGETQYF. CDR3 nucleotide sequence: TGTGCCAGCAGCTTACCAGGAGGGGAGACCCAGTACTTC.

This chain connects TRBV10-3 to TRBJ1-6; 8 nucleotides align to TRBD1. J lost 14 bases, V lost 4 bases, and 10 bases had no gene match. This CDR3 has 14 amino acids. In germline, CDR1 is ENHRY, CDR2 SYGVKD. The CDR3 here is CAISGSGGLRALHF. The CDR3 DNA reads TGTGCCATCAGTGGTTCAGGGGGCCTCCGGGCCCTCCACTTT.

V gene TRBV6-5 combines with J gene TRBJ1-2, with D possibly TRBD1 on 5 matching bases. The CDR3 contains 14 residues. V was cut by 2 bases and J by 8 bases, with 15 bases left in between. Germline V gives CDR1 MNHEY, CDR2 SVGAGI. The CDR3 DNA is TGTGCCAGCAGTTACCTCGGGACCGGGGGAGGCTACACCTTC. Its translation: CASSYLGTGGGYTF.

The rearrangement joins TRBV28 to TRBJ1-5, with D possibly matching TRBD1 (6 bases). Trimming pared 2 bases from V and 6 bases from J, leaving 11 bases between. The length of the CDR3 is 14 residues. The V gene's germline CDR1 is MDHEN and CDR2 SYDVKM. DNA for the CDR3: TGTGCCAGCAGTTTAGTAAAGGGGGTTCAGCCCCAGCATTTT. Translating it yields CASSLVKGVQPQHF.

The rearrangement links TRBV7-2 to TRBJ1-2, with D perhaps TRBD1 (6 bases). Between the trimmed V and J ends, which lost 5 bases and 4 bases, there was a span of 17 bases. Germline CDR1 is SGHTA and CDR2 is FQGNSA. The CDR3 consists of 15 residues. The CDR3 bases are TGTGCCAGCAGCCAACAGGGCCCTAGTGGCTATGGCTACACCTTC. Translated, it gives CASSQQGPSGYGYTF.

The V and J genes are TRBV2 and TRBJ2-3, with D unresolved. The CDR3 extends over 11 amino acids. The germline V gene encodes CDR1 SNHLY and CDR2 FYNNEI. The V and J ends lost 6 bases and 5 bases respectively, with 6 bases between them. CDR3 sequence (DNA): TGTGCCAGCAGCCTACTAGATACGCAGTATTTT. It encodes CASSLLDTQYF.

The chain has TRBV24-1 and TRBJ2-3, with D unclear. CDR1 and CDR2 from the germline V gene are KGHDR and SFDVKD. V was pared by 12 bases and J by 5 bases, with 8 bases between. This CDR3 contains 10 residues. The CDR3, as DNA: TGTGCCGTCGGTAGAGATACGCAGTATTTT. As protein: CAVGRDTQYF.

The chain links TRBV7-8 to TRBJ2-7; 7 bases fit TRBD1. The junction had 6 bases not matched to a gene; V was cut back by 5 bases and J by 5 bases. Germline assignment: CDR1 SGHVS and CDR2 FQNEAQ. This CDR3 has 13 residues. The CDR3 region has the DNA TGTGCCAGCAGCCCAGACAGGGCTAACGAGCAGTACGTC. Protein sequence: CASSPDRANEQYV.

The V call is TRBV7-9, the J call TRBJ2-7; D possibly corresponds to TRBD2 (7 bases). This CDR3 is built from 14 residues. Germline V gene data show CDR1 as SEHNR and CDR2 as FQNEAQ (reference sequence). Trimming removed 5 bases from V and 3 bases from J, with 14 bases in between. As DNA, the CDR3 is TGTGCCAGCAGCCCGAAAGGGGGGGGCTACGAGCAGTACGTC. This sequence encodes CASSPKGGGYEQYV.

The chain joins TRBV23-1 to TRBJ1-3; possible D gene TRBD1, 5 bases. TRBV23-1 is labeled an ORF, and its function is uncertain. Between the trimmed V and J ends, which lost 2 bases and 1 base, there was a span of 15 bases. This CDR3 spans 17 amino acids. CDR3 in amino acids: CASSQAKTAHSGNTIYF. In nucleotides, the CDR3 is TGCGCCAGCAGTCAAGCAAAGACAGCGCATTCTGGAAACACCATATATTTT.

J is TRBJ1-5 and V is TRBV5-1; D is uncertain. This CDR3 spans 18 amino acids. V was pared by 0 bases and J by 2 bases, with 18 bases between. Germline V lookup: CDR1 SGHRS, CDR2 YFSETQ. Here the CDR3 DNA reads TGCGCCAGCAGCTTGGGGCCCTCTTCTCAAGGCGGCAATCAGCCCCAGCATTTT. Its translation is CASSLGPSSQGGNQPQHF. Complete variable domain (other parts from reference TRBV5-1 and TRBJ1-5): KAGVTQTPRYLIKTRGQQVTLSCSPISGHRSVSWYQQTPGQGLQFLFEYFSETQRNKGNFPGRFSGRQFSNSRSEMNVSTLELGDSALYLCASSLGPSSQGGNQPQHFGDGTRLSIL.

As for this clone: Other DNA sequences in the same sample also yield this CDR3. The CDR3 nucleotides are TGCGCCAGCAGCTTCCCGGGGGATACGCAGTATTTT. This sequence encodes CASSFPGDTQYF. The genes are TRBV5-1 and TRBJ2-3; perhaps TRBD2 as D (5 bases). Germline V gives CDR1 SGHRS, CDR2 YFSETQ. CDR3 length: 12 residues. V was clipped by 2 bases and J by 6 bases, with 7 bases between them. Based on the CDR3 plus reference TRBV5-1 and TRBJ2-3, the full variable domain is KAGVTQTPRYLIKTRGQQVTLSCSPISGHRSVSWYQQTPGQGLQFLFEYFSETQRNKGNFPGRFSGRQFSNSRSEMNVSTLELGDSALYLCASSFPGDTQYFGPGTRLTVL.